Shown below are 10 T cell receptor beta chains from a single sample sequenced in a study of Graves' ophthalmopathy and Graves' hyperthyroidism. RNA transcripts provided the template for amplifying TCR beta CDR3 regions. RT-PCR was first run with HTBI primers, then multiplex PCR in a second round. TCRdb reprocessed the multiplex PCR reads via MiXCR and lists one record per CDR3 protein. The sample comprises hundreds of thousands of distinct CDR3 sequences, about 20% of which are singletons, and approximately 6.5% rests with the top ten. The sample consisted of peripheral blood. The origin of the receptors is a young woman with stable Graves' hyperthyroidism. Some clones in this sample may be carry-over from other donors' samples.

A few counts support this clonotype. A read error may be the cause here, since a much bigger clone is one base away. This chain connects TRBV15 to TRBJ1-1, with TRBD1 as a possible D gene (6 bases). CDR1 is LNHNV, CDR2 YYDKDF, per germline (reference sequence). The CDR3 runs to 16 residues. DNA of the CDR3: TGTGCCACCAGCAGAGTAGGACGCGTTGGGGACACTGAAGCTTGCTTT. This gives the protein CATSRVGRVGDTEACF.

The table lists this clonotype with many counts. J is TRBJ1-2 and V is TRBV20-1; no definite D call. Germline values: CDR1 DFQATT, CDR2 SNEGSKA (reference sequence). The V end was cut by 1 base, the J end by 2 bases, with 11 bases between. The CDR3 length is 14 residues. CDR3 in amino acids: CSARVPGPNYGYTF. The CDR3 coding sequence is TGCAGTGCTAGAGTACCGGGCCCGAACTATGGCTACACCTTC.

The V call is TRBV6-2 or TRBV6-3, the J call TRBJ2-7; D is perhaps TRBD2 (7 bases). Between the trimmed V and J ends, which lost 7 bases and 0 bases, there was a span of 22 bases. CDR1 and CDR2 (germline): MNHEY, SVGEGT. This CDR3 has 17 residues. DNA of the CDR3: TGTGCCAGCAAGGGGATCGTCTCGGGGGGCCGCTCCTACGAGCAGTACTTC. Encoded protein: CASKGIVSGGRSYEQYF.

This clonotype was detected ten times or more. The rearrangement links TRBV12-3 or TRBV12-4 to TRBJ2-7, with D possibly being TRBD1 (6 bases). The V end lost 7 bases, the J end lost 0 bases, and 13 bases lay between the germline ends. This CDR3 has 14 amino acids. The CDR3 region is CASKWDTSSYEQYF. CDR3 sequence (DNA): TGTGCCAGCAAGTGGGACACCAGCTCCTACGAGCAGTACTTC.

This clonotype was recorded many times. The chain is built from TRBV10-3 and TRBJ2-7, with TRBD1 as a possible D gene (8 bases). Germline loops: CDR1 ENHRY, CDR2 SYGVKD. The CDR3 extends over 14 amino acids. V lost 5 bases to trimming and J lost 4 bases, with 15 bases between them. The CDR3 sequence: CAISKQGGPYEQYF. The CDR3, as DNA: TGTGCCATCAGTAAACAGGGGGGGCCGTACGAGCAGTACTTC.

The V and J genes are TRBV6-1 and TRBJ2-7; TRBD1 agrees at 7 bases. The CDR3 is made up of 15 amino acids. J was trimmed by 5 bases and V by 0 bases; bases with no gene match: 7. CDR1 MNHNS and CDR2 SASEGT come from the germline V gene. The CDR3 coding sequence is TGTGCCAGCAGTGAAGCGCCGGGACAGTTAGACGAGCAGTACTTC. Encoded protein: CASSEAPGQLDEQYF.

This clonotype appeared a few times. This chain links TRBV6-5 with TRBJ2-5; D not certain. Germline V gene data show CDR1 as MNHEY and CDR2 as SVGAGI. The CDR3 is made up of 13 amino acids. The ends were cut back, 7 bases at V and 1 base at J, with 10 bases in the middle. CDR3 sequence reads: CASIRAVQETQYF. The CDR3 nucleotides are TGTGCCAGCATTAGGGCAGTCCAAGAGACCCAGTACTTC.

This clonotype has a handful of counts. The gene calls are TRBV20-1 and TRBJ1-2, with TRBD1 as a possible D gene (5 bases). CDR3 length: 13 residues. Per germline, CDR1 DFQATT and CDR2 SNEGSKA (reference sequence). V lost 6 bases and J lost 1, with 12 bases in between. CDR3 residues: CSARDSRNYGYTF. The CDR3 nucleotides read TGCAGTGCCCGGGACTCTCGTAACTATGGCTACACCTTC.

This clonotype was detected many times. The chain links TRBV9 to TRBJ2-5; 7 positions agree with TRBD1. Germline lookup yields CDR1 SGDLS and CDR2 YYNGEE. V was pared by 0 bases and J by 5 bases, with 7 bases of the junction left unmatched. The CDR3 has 15 amino acids. This CDR3 is CASSVALGGEETQYF. DNA for the CDR3: TGTGCCAGCAGCGTAGCTCTAGGGGGCGAGGAGACCCAGTACTTC.

This clonotype occurred many times. The chain employs TRBV6-4 and TRBJ2-6, with 11 positions matching TRBD1. The CDR3 is 17 amino acids. Germline lookup yields CDR1 MRHNA and CDR2 SNTAGT. Trimming took 7 bases from V and 1 from J; bases not matched to a gene: 6. CDR3 nucleotide sequence: TGTGCCAGCATCTCGGGACAGGGGGGATCTGGGGCCAACGTCCTGACTTTC. Protein product: CASISGQGGSGANVLTF.